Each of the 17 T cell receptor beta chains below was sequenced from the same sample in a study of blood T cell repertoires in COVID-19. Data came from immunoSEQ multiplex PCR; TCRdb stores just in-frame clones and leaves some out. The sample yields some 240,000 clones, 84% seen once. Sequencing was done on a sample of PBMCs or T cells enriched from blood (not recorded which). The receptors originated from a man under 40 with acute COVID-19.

The CDR3 here is CASSYRGGGNEQFF. CDR3 DNA sequence: TGTGCCAGCAGCTACAGGGGTGGGGGGAATGAGCAGTTCTTC. J is TRBJ2-1 and V is TRBV11-2; weak D call: TRBD1 (7 bases). Germline lookup yields CDR1 SGHAT and CDR2 FQNNGV. This CDR3 region has 14 residues. Trimming shortened V by 4 bases and J by 7 bases, and 14 bases separated the two germline ends.

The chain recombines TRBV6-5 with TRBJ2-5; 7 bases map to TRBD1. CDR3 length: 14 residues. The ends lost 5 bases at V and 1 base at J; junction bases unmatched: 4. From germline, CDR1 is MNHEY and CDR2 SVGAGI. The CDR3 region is CASSTGTAQETQYF. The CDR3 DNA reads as TGTGCCAGCAGTACAGGGACAGCCCAAGAGACCCAGTACTTC.

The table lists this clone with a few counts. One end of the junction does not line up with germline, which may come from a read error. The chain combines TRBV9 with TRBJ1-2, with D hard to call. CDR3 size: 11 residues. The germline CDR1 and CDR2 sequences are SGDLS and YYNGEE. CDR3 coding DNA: TGTGCCAGCAGCGCGAGACGGGAGGTTAACTTC. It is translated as CASSARREVNF.

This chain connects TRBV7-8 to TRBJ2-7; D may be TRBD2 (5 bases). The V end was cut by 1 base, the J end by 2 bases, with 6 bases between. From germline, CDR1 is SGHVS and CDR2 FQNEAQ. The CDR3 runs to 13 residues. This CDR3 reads CASSLELAYEQYV. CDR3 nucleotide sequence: TGTGCCAGCAGCTTAGAACTAGCCTACGAGCAGTACGTC.

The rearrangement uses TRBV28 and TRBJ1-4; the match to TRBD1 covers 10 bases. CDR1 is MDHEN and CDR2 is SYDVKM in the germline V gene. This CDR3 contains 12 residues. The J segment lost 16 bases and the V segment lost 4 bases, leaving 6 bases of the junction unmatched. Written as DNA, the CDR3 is TGTGCCAGCAGTTCAGAGGGACAGGGGCCGTTTTTT. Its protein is CASSSEGQGPFF.

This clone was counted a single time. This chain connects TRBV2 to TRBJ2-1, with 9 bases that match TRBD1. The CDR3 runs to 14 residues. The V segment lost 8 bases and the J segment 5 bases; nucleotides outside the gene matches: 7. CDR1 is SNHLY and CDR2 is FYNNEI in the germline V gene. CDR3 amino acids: CASGRDRADNEQFF. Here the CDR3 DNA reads TGTGCCAGCGGGAGGGACAGGGCCGACAATGAGCAGTTCTTC.

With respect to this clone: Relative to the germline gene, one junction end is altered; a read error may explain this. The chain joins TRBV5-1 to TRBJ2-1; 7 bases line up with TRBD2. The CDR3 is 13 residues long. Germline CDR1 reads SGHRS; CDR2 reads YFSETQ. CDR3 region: CASSLRAGEEQFF. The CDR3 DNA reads TGTGCCAGCAGCCTCCGGGCGGGAGAGGAGCAGTTCTTC.

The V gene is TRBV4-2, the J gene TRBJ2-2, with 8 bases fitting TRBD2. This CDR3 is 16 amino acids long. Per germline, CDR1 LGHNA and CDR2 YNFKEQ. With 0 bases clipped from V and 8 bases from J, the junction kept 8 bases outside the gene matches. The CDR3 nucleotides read TGTGCCAGCAGCCAAGAAACTAGCGGACGCTTAGGGGAGCTGTTTTTT. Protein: CASSQETSGRLGELFF.

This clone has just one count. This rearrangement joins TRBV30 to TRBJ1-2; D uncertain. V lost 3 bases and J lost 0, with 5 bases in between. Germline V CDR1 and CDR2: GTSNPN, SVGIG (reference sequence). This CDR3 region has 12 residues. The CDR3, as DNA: TGTGCCTGGAGCAGTGCTAACTATGGCTACACCTTC. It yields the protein CAWSSANYGYTF.

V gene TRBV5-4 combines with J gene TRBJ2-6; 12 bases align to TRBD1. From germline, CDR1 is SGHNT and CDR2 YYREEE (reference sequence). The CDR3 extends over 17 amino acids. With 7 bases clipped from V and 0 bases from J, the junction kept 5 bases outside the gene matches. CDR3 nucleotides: TGTGCCAGCTCTTGGGACAGGGGGCCCTCTGGGGCCAACGTCCTGACTTTC. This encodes CASSWDRGPSGANVLTF. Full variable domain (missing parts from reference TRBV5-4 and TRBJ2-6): ETGVTQSPTHLIKTRGQQVTLRCSSQSGHNTVSWYQQALGQGPQFIFQYYREEENGRGNFPPRFSGLQFPNYSSELNVNALELDDSALYLCASSWDRGPSGANVLTFGAGSRLTVL.

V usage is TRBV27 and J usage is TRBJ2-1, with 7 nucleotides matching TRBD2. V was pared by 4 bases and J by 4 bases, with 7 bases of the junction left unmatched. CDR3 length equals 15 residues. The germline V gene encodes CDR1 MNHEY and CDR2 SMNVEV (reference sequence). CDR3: CASSSGGSGYNEQFF. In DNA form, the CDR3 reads TGTGCCAGCAGTTCGGGCGGGAGCGGTTACAATGAGCAGTTCTTC.

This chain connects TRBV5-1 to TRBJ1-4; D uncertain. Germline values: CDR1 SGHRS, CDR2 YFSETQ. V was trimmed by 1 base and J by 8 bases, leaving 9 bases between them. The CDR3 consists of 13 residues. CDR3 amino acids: CASSLTEKEKLFF. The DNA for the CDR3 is TGCGCCAGCAGCTTGACAGAGAAGGAAAAACTGTTTTTT.

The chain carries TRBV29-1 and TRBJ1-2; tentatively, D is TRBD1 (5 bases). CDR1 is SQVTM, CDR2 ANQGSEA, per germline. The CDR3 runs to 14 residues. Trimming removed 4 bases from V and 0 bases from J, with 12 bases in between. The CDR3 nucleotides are TGCAGCGTTGTTACGGGGACTTCTAACTATGGCTACACCTTC. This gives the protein CSVVTGTSNYGYTF.

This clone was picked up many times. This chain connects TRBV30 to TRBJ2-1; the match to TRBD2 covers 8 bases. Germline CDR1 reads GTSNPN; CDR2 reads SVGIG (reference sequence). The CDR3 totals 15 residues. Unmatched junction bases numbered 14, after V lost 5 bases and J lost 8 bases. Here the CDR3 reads CAWGDSGGRSHEQFF. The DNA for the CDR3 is TGTGCCTGGGGGGATTCGGGCGGGAGGAGCCATGAGCAGTTCTTC.

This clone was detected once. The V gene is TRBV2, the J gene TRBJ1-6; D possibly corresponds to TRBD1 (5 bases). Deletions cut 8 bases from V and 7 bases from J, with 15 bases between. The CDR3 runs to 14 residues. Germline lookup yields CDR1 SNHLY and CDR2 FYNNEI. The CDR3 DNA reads TGTGCCAGCCTGGGAGGGGTTACGAATTCACCCCTCCACTTT. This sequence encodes CASLGGVTNSPLHF.

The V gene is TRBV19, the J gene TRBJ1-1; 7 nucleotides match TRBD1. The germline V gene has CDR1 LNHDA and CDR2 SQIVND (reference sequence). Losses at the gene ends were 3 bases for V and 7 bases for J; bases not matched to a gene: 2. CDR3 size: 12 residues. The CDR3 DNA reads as TGTGCCAGTAGTATCGACAGGGATGAAGCTTTCTTT. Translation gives CASSIDRDEAFF. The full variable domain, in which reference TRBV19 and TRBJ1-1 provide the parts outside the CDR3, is DGGITQSPKYLFRKEGQNVTLSCEQNLNHDAMYWYRQDPGQGLRLIYYSQIVNDFQKGDIAEGYSVSREKKESFPLTVTSAQKNPTAFYLCASSIDRDEAFFGQGTRLTVV.

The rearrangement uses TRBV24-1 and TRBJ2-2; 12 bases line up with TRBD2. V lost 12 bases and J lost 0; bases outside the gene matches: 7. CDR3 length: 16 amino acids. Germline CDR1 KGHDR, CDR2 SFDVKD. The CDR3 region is CAASGTSGSNTGELFF. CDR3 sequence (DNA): TGTGCCGCGTCGGGGACTAGCGGGTCGAACACCGGGGAGCTGTTTTTT.